This T cell receptor beta chain was found in a study of T cells in Graves' hyperthyroidism and ophthalmopathy. Turning to the study itself: Peripheral blood draws took place at initial diagnosis, ahead of any treatment.

This clonotype occurred many times. The antigen remains unidentified. General study points: Separation of ophthalmopathy from stable hyperthyroidism was achieved by a 13 V-J model.

The J segment lost 0 bases and the V segment lost 5 bases, leaving 6 bases of the junction unmatched. This CDR3 is built from 18 residues. Per the germline V gene, CDR1 is SGHAT and CDR2 is FQNNGV. Using RNA transcripts as the source, TCR beta CDR3 regions were amplified. The HTBI primer set was used in a first-round RT-PCR of the TCR CDR3. A single record per CDR3 protein comes from TCRdb applying MiXCR to the multiplex PCR reads. The table has about 690,000 distinct CDR3 sequences, around 15% seen once. This chain links TRBV11-2 with TRBJ2-6; TRBD2 agrees at 11 bases. The sample taken for sequencing was blood. The origin of this receptor is a man aged 45-65 years with Graves' hyperthyroidism. Here the CDR3 DNA reads TGTGCCAGCAGCCTAGGGACTAGCGGACTCTCTGGGGCCAACGTCCTGACTTTC. This gives the protein CASSLGTSGLSGANVLTF.